This T cell receptor (beta chain) was sequenced for a study of monozygotic twins with inflammatory bowel disease. Study outcomes and limitations: Support for any single strong IBD-associated signal or clonotype was not found.

The team made cDNA by running eight separate reactions for each sample. No DNA is given; TCRdb re-called the 5' RACE reads and lists each CDR3 protein once. The sample totals over 150,000 distinct CDR3 sequences; its top ten clones hold 2% to 3%. Germline lookup yields CDR1 SGHAT and CDR2 FQDESV (reference sequence). This CDR3 has 18 residues. In regard to this clonotype: No antigen is known for it.

The chain employs TRBV11-1 and TRBJ2-3; TCRdb's D call of TRBD1 is untestable without DNA. The source of this sequence is a human donor with ulcerative colitis or Crohn's disease, or a healthy co-twin of an affected twin (not recorded which). The sequencing input was blood. The CDR3 loop reads CASTHGPGGVSFLDTQYF.